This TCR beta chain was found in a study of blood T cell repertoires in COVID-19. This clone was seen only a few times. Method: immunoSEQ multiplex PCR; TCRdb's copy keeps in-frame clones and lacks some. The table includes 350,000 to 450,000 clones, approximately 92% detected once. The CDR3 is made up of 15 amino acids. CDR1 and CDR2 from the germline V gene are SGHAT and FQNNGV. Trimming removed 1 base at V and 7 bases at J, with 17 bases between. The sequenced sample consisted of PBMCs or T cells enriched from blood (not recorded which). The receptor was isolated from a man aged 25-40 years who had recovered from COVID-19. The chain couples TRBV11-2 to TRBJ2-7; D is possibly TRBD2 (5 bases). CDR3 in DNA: TGTGCCAGCAGCTTAGGGAGGACCCGGCCTGGGGAGCAGTACTTC. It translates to CASSLGRTRPGEQYF.